The present T cell receptor beta chain was sequenced within a study of T-cell reconstitution after alpha-beta-depleted transplantation in children. Study-level findings and limits: It was surviving recipient T cells and thymic progenitors that gave some patients high TCRbeta diversity at day 60. Reported findings indicate that, about two months after transplant, alpha-beta T cells came from several hundred expanded clones, which were derived from non-depleted graft cells. It was newly produced T cells that mostly accounted for T-cell counts and diversity one year after transplant.

The TCRbeta library incorporated unique molecular identifiers. One entry per CDR3 protein results from TCRdb running MiXCR on the PCR reads. This table has more than 400,000 distinct CDR3 sequences, 43% appearing once. A remark on this clonotype: No antigen is known for it.

Germline V gene data show CDR1 as MDHEN and CDR2 as SYDVKM. There are 14 residues in the CDR3. The V end was cut by 7 bases, the J end by 2 bases, with 12 bases between. The chain is built from TRBV28 and TRBJ2-1, with D maybe TRBD2 (6 bases). Sequencing was performed on PBMCs, taken before TCRalphabeta/CD19-depleted stem cell transplant. The origin of this receptor is a girl under 10 years old with aplastic anemia, due to receive a stem cell transplant. The CDR3 is CASIERGAYNEQFF. The DNA for the CDR3 is TGTGCCAGCATCGAACGCGGGGCCTACAATGAGCAGTTCTTC.